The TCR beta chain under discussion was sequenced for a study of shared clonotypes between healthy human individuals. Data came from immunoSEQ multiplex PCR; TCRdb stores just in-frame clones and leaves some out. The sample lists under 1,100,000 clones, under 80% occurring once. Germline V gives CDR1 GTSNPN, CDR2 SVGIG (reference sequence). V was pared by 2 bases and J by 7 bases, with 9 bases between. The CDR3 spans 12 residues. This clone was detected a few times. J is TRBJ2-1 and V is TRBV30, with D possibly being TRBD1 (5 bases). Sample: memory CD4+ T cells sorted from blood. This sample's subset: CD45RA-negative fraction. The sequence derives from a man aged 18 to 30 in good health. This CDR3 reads CAWSSRVNEQFF. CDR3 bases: TGTGCCTGGAGTAGCAGGGTGAATGAGCAGTTCTTC. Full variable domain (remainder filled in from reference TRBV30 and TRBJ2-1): SQTIHQWPATLVQPVGSPLSLECTVEGTSNPNLYWYRQAAGRGLQLLFYSVGIGQISSEVPQNLSASRPQDRQFILSSKKLLLSDSGFYLCAWSSRVNEQFFGPGTRLTVL.